This is a list of T cell receptor beta chains from one sample in a study of T cell repertoires in cytomegalovirus infection. TCRdb itself ran the reads through MiXCR, one entry per CDR3 protein. Here the sample spans fewer than 55,000 distinct CDR3 sequences, about 20% being singletons. No cognate antigen is known for these TCRs. This material consisted of CD8+ T cells from cultured PBMCs, taken from culture after CMV antigen stimulation. The receptors come from a human donor in good health (CMV status not recorded). Some clones in this sample may be carry-over from other donors' samples. Each CDR3 is given without its conserved first and last residue.

v_call cdr3_aa
TRBV4-2 ASSHVGESVETQY
TRBV4-3 ASSQDPRGGEQF
TRBV12-3/TRBV12-4 ASSPDRASSNTEAF
TRBV7-2 ASSNVVATSGQYEQY
TRBV6-2/TRBV6-3 ASRQPGSTALYGYT
TRBV7-6 ASSLGDRIGSYEQY
TRBV7-3 ASSSGDGALNTEAF
TRBV7-9 ASRSDGGGSYNSPLH
TRBV4-1 ASSQDVQADWGTYEQY
TRBV7-9 ASSFVDTRGPEQY
TRBV6-2/TRBV6-3 ASIEGRRNYGYT
TRBV7-6 ASSLDIPYEQY
TRBV4-1 ASSQVWSQGSYEQY
TRBV11-2 ASSWSGLQY
TRBV5-6 ASSLSASGYEQY
TRBV20-1 SAPTGGLYSNQPQH
TRBV6-2/TRBV6-3 ASKERDEQY
TRBV4-3 ASSFTGVVGETNYGYT
TRBV19 ASSAGDTEAF